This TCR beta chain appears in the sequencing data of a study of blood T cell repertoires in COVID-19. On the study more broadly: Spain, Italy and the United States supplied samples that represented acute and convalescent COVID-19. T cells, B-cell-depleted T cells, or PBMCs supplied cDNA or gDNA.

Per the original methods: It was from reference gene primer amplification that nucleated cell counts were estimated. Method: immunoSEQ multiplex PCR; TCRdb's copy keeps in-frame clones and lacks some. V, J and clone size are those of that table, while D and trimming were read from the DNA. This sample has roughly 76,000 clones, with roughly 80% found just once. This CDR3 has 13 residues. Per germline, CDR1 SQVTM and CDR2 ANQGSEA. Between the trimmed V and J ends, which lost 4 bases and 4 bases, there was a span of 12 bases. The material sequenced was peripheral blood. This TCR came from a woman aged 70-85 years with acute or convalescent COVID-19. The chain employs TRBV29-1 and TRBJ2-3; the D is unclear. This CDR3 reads CSVGGVGSDTQYF. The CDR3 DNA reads TGCAGCGTTGGCGGAGTCGGATCAGATACGCAGTATTTT.